This T cell receptor beta chain originates from a study of blood T cell repertoires in COVID-19. Study-level information: The United States, Italy and Spain provided the acute and convalescent COVID-19 samples. PBMCs, B-cell-depleted T cells, or T cells were the source of the cDNA or gDNA that made up the material.

Original methodology: Nucleated cell counts were estimated from reference gene primer amplification. Produced via immunoSEQ multiplex PCR; TCRdb's table is partial and in-frame only. V and J calls and clone size are given by that table; D and trimming were obtained from the DNA. Of roughly 100,000 clones in the sample, 80% to 85% were seen once. This TCR was recovered from a man between 65 and 80 years old with active or convalescent COVID-19. Sequencing was performed on peripheral blood.

The CDR3 sequence is CASSTRGGRNEQYF. DNA for the CDR3: TGTGCCAGCAGCACCCGGGGGGGCCGGAACGAGCAGTACTTC. This chain uses TRBV5-4 with TRBJ2-7; TRBD2 agrees at 8 bases. In germline, CDR1 is SGHNT, CDR2 YYREEE (reference sequence). Trimming at V came to 4 bases and at J to 5 bases, leaving 8 bases not matched to a gene. This CDR3 contains 14 residues.